This T cell receptor beta chain was recorded in a study of cytomegalovirus exposure and HLA in healthy donors. This clone was counted a few times. The CDR3 runs 19 residues. V was pared by 1 base and J by 2 bases, with 14 bases of the junction left unmatched. CDR1 and CDR2 (germline): MDHEN, SYDVKM. All donors participated as healthy donors of bone marrow. Donors were ostensibly healthy at sampling, although undocumented immune exposures were probable. The PCR used 60 Vbeta and 13 Jbeta primers. Produced via immunoSEQ multiplex PCR; TCRdb's table is partial and in-frame only. The table shows about 140,000 clones, with more than 70% occurring only once.

Input material: PBMCs. The source of this sequence is a male donor in good health and CMV-seronegative. J is TRBJ1-5 and V is TRBV28, with 7 bases identical to TRBD1. The CDR3, as DNA: TGTGCCAGCAGTTTATTCACCGGGACAGCGACCCGTCGCAATCAGCCCCAGCATTTT. It codes for CASSLFTGTATRRNQPQHF.